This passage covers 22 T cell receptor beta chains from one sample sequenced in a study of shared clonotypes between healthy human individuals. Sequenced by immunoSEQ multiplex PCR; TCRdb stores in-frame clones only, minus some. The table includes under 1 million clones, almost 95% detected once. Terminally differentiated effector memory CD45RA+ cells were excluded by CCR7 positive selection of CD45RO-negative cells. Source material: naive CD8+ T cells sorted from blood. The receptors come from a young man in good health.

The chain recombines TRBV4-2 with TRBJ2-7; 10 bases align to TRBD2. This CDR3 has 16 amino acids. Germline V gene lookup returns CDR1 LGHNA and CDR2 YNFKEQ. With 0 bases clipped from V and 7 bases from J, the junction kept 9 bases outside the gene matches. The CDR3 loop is CASSQDVASGSREQYF. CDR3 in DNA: TGTGCCAGCAGCCAAGATGTCGCTAGCGGGAGCCGGGAGCAGTACTTC.

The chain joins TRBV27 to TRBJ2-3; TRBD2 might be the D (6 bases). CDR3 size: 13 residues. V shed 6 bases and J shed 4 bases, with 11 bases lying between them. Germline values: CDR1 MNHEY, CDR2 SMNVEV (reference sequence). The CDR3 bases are TGTGCCAGCAGGGCGGGACTCGCAGATACGCAGTATTTT. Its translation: CASRAGLADTQYF.

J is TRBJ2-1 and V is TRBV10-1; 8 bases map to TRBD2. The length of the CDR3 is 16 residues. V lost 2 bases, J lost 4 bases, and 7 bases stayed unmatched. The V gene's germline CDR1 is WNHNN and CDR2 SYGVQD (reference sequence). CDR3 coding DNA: TGCGCCAGCAGTGAGGGACTAGCCTCCCCTTACAATGAGCAGTTCTTC. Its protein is CASSEGLASPYNEQFF.

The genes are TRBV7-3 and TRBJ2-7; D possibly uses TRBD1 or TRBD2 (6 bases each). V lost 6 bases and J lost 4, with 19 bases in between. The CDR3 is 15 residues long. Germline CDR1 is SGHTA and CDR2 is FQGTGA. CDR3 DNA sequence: TGTGCCAGCAGTCACGTGGGGGGCGGAAGTTACGAGCAGTACTTC. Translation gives CASSHVGGGSYEQYF.

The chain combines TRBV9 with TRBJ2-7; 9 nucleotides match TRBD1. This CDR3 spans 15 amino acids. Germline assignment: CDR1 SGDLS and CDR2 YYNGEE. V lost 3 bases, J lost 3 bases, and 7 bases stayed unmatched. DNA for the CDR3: TGTGCCAGCAGCGCCACCGGGACAGGGATCTACGAGCAGTACTTC. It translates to CASSATGTGIYEQYF. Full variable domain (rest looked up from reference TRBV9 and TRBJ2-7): DSGVTQTPKHLITATGQRVTLRCSPRSGDLSVYWYQQSLDQGLQFLIQYYNGEERAKGNILERFSAQQFPDLHSELNLSSLELGDSALYFCASSATGTGIYEQYFGPGTRLTVT.

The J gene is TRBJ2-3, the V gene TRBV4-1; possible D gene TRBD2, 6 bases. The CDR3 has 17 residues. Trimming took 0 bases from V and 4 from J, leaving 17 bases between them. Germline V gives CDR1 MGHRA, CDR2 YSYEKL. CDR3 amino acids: CASSQDGAGGAPDTQYF. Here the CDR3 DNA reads TGCGCCAGCAGCCAAGATGGAGCCGGCGGGGCCCCAGATACGCAGTATTTT.

CDR3 DNA: TGTGCCAGTAGTATCGGGCGGGATAACGAGCAGTACTTC. Protein: CASSIGRDNEQYF. This chain links TRBV19 with TRBJ2-7, with D maybe TRBD2 (6 bases). Germline-derived CDR1 and CDR2 are LNHDA and SQIVND (reference sequence). The CDR3 has 13 amino acids. V shed 3 bases and J shed 5 bases, with 11 bases lying between them. Complete variable domain (other parts from reference TRBV19 and TRBJ2-7): DGGITQSPKYLFRKEGQNVTLSCEQNLNHDAMYWYRQDPGQGLRLIYYSQIVNDFQKGDIAEGYSVSREKKESFPLTVTSAQKNPTAFYLCASSIGRDNEQYFGPGTRLTVT.

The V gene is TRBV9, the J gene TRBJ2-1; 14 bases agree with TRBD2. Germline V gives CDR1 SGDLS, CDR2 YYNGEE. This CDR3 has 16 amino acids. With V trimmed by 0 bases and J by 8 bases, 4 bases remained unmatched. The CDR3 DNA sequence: TGTGCCAGCAGCGTAGCGGGGACTAGCGGGAGACATGAGCAGTTCTTC. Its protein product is CASSVAGTSGRHEQFF.

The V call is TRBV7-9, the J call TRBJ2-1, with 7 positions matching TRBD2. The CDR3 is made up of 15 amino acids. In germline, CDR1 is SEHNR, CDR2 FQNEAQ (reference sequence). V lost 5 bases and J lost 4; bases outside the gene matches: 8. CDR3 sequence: CASSPATSRYNEQFF. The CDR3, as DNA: TGTGCCAGCAGCCCCGCGACTAGCAGATACAATGAGCAGTTCTTC.

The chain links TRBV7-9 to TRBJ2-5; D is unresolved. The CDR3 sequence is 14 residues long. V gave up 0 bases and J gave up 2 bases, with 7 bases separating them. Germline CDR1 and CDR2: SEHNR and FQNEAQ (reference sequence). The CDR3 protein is CASSLAARQETQYF. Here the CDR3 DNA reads TGTGCCAGCAGCTTAGCGGCGAGACAAGAGACCCAGTACTTC.

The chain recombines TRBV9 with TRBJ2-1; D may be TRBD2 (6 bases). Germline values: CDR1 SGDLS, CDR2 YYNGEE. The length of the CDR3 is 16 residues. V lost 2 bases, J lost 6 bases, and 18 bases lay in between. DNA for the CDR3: TGTGCCAGCAGCGTGGAGGGGAGACTTTCTTTCAATGAGCAGTTCTTC. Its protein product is CASSVEGRLSFNEQFF.

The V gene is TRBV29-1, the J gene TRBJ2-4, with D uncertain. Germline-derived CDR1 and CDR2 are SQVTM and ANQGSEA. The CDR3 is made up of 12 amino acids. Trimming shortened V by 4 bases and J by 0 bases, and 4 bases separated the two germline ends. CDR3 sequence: CSVVLAKNIQYF. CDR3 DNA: TGCAGCGTTGTGCTAGCCAAAAACATTCAGTACTTC.

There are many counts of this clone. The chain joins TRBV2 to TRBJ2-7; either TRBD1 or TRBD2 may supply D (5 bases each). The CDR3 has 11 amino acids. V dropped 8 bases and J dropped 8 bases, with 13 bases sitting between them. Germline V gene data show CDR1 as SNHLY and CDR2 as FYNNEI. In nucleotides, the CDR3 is TGTGCCAGCCCCCGAGGGGCTAAGCAGTACTTC. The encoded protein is CASPRGAKQYF. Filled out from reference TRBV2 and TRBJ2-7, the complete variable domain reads EPEVTQTPSHQVTQMGQEVILRCVPISNHLYFYWYRQILGQKVEFLVSFYNNEISEKSEIFDDQFSVERPDGSNFTLKIRSTKLEDSAMYFCASPRGAKQYFGPGTRLTVT.

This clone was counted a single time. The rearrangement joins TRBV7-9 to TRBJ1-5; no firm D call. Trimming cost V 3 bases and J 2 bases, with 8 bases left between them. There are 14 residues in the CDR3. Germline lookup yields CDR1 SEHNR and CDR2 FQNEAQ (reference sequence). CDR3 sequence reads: CASSLGMGNQPQHF. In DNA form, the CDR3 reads TGTGCCAGCAGCTTGGGTATGGGCAATCAGCCCCAGCATTTT. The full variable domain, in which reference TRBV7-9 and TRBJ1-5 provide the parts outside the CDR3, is DTGVSQNPRHKITKRGQNVTFRCDPISEHNRLYWYRQTLGQGPEFLTYFQNEAQLEKSRLLSDRFSAERPKGSFSTLEIQRTEQGDSAMYLCASSLGMGNQPQHFGDGTRLSIL.

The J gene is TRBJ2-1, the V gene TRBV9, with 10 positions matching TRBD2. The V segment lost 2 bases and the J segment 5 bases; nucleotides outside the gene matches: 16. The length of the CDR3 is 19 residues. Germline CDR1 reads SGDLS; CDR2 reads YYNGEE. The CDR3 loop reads CASSVSGTSAISGDNEQFF. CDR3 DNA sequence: TGTGCCAGCAGCGTCTCCGGGACTAGCGCTATAAGCGGGGACAATGAGCAGTTCTTC.

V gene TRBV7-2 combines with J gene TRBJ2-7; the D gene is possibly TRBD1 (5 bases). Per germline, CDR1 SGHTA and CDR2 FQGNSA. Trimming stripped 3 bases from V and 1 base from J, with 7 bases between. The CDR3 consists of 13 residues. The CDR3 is CASSFTGSYEQYF. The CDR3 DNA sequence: TGTGCCAGCAGCTTCACAGGTTCCTACGAGCAGTACTTC.

The CDR3 loop is CASSLARTGGTEAFF. The CDR3 region has the DNA TGTGCCAGCAGCTTAGCGCGGACAGGGGGAACTGAAGCTTTCTTT. The chain carries TRBV7-9 and TRBJ1-1; 10 bases map to TRBD1. Germline loops: CDR1 SEHNR, CDR2 FQNEAQ (reference sequence). CDR3 length equals 15 residues. With V trimmed by 0 bases and J by 5 bases, 3 bases remained unmatched. Drawing the rest from reference TRBV7-9 and TRBJ1-1, the complete variable domain is DTGVSQNPRHKITKRGQNVTFRCDPISEHNRLYWYRQTLGQGPEFLTYFQNEAQLEKSRLLSDRFSAERPKGSFSTLEIQRTEQGDSAMYLCASSLARTGGTEAFFGQGTRLTVV.

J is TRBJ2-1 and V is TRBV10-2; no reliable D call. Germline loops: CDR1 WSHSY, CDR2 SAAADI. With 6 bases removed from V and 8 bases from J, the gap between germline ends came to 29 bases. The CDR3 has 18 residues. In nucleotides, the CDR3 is TGCGCCAGCAGCGTGGGTTTGAGTTCTGTGGTCGGTCGGGATGAGCAGTTCTTC. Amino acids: CASSVGLSSVVGRDEQFF.

The CDR3 sequence is CASSFSETQYF. CDR3 coding DNA: TGTGCCAGCAGCTTTAGCGAGACCCAGTACTTC. The chain combines TRBV7-6 with TRBJ2-5; no reliable D call. V lost 3 bases to trimming and J lost 5 bases, with 4 bases between them. Germline CDR1 is SGHVS and CDR2 is FNYEAQ. There are 11 residues in the CDR3.

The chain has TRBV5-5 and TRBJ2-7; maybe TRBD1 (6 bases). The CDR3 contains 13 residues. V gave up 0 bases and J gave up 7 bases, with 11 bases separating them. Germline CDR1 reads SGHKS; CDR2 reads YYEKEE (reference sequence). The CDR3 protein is CASSLERGFEQYF. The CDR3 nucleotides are TGTGCCAGCAGCTTGGAGAGGGGGTTTGAGCAGTACTTC.

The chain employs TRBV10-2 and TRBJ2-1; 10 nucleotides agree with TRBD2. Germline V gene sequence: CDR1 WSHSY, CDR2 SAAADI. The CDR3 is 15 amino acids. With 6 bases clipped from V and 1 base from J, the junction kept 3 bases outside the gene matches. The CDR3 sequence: CASRSGRVSYNEQFF. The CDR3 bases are TGCGCCAGCAGGAGCGGGAGGGTTTCCTACAATGAGCAGTTCTTC.

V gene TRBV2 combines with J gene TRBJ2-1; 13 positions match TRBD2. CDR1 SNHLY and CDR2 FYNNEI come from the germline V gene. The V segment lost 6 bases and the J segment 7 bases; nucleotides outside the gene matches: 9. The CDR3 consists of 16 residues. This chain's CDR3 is CASRRNGLAGENEQFF. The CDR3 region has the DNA TGTGCCAGCAGGAGGAATGGACTAGCGGGAGAAAATGAGCAGTTCTTC.